The 6 T cell receptor beta chains reported below all come from one sample, sequenced in a study of blood T cells in healthy people across ages. A second PCR, run for roughly 6 to 11 cycles, used a sample-barcoded 5' primer plus a J-beta primer mix. MiXCR, run by TCRdb on the 5' RACE reads, gives a single entry per CDR3 protein. The sample records 800,000 or so distinct CDR3 sequences, approximately 25% being singletons. This sample was shared with a second study, whose subject was T cells of mothers and their children.

Sequencing was done on a sample of blood. These receptors were collected from a boy younger than 18 in good health.

In the case of this clonotype: Its ends do not fully match the called genes, so a read error is possible. The V and J genes are TRBV12-3 or TRBV12-4 and TRBJ2-6; possibly TRBD1 for D (5 bases). The CDR3 runs 15 residues. The CDR3 nucleotides read TGTGCCAGCAGCCCCACAACCTCTGGGGCCAACGTCCCGACTTTC. This gives the protein CASSPTTSGANVPTF.

The chain uses TRBV20-1 and TRBJ2-5; D not resolved. The V end was cut by 5 bases, the J end by 1 base, with 17 bases between. Germline V gene lookup returns CDR1 DFQATT and CDR2 SNEGSKA (reference sequence). The length of the CDR3 is 15 residues. The CDR3 sequence is CSADPIGPTQETQYF. The DNA of the CDR3 is TGCAGTGCTGATCCAATAGGACCGACCCAAGAGACCCAGTACTTC.

The chain couples TRBV5-1 to TRBJ1-1; 7 bases line up with TRBD1. The junction had 5 bases not matched to a gene; V was cut back by 2 bases and J by 4 bases. This CDR3 spans 14 amino acids. CDR1 is SGHRS, CDR2 YFSETQ, per germline. CDR3 residues: CASSFGTVGTEAFF. The CDR3 nucleotides are TGCGCCAGCAGCTTCGGGACAGTCGGCACTGAAGCTTTCTTT.

This clonotype was detected ten times or more. V is TRBV24-1 and J is TRBJ2-5; D remains unclear. V lost 2 bases and J lost 5, with 2 bases in between. This CDR3 has 11 amino acids. Germline V gene sequence: CDR1 KGHDR, CDR2 SFDVKD. The CDR3 DNA is TGTGCCACCAGTGATTACGAGACCCAGTACTTC. Its protein is CATSDYETQYF.

The chain links TRBV20-1 to TRBJ2-7, with a possible D match to TRBD2 (6 bases). The CDR3 is made up of 13 amino acids. Trimming pared 5 bases from V and 6 bases from J, leaving 17 bases between. The germline gives CDR1 DFQATT, CDR2 SNEGSKA (reference sequence). In DNA form, the CDR3 reads TGCAGTGCTCGCCCAGTGGGACTCCGCGAGCAGTACTTC. Translated: CSARPVGLREQYF.

CDR3 amino acids: CASSEGRASLYGYTF. The DNA of the CDR3 is TGTGCCAGCAGCGAGGGTAGGGCGTCGCTCTATGGCTACACCTTC. The chain links TRBV9 to TRBJ1-2, with D uncertain. There are 15 residues in the CDR3. The V gene lost 3 bases and the J gene lost 4 bases, with 16 bases spanning the gap. Germline CDR1 SGDLS, CDR2 YYNGEE.